The next 23 T cell receptor beta chains were all read from a single sample in a study of neurological immune-mediated disorders (dated by TCRdb to between 2017 and 2020). Libraries were constructed by 5' RACE. The sequencer was an Illumina HiSeq 2500. TCRdb applied fastp at Q25 and MiXCR to the public reads, then kept only in-frame beta chains. Under each unique CDR3 protein, matching rows form one entry showing the most common genes and DNA. The sample table shows roughly 80,000 distinct CDR3 sequences, and around a tenth are seen once. The ten largest clones represent under 2% of the sample. Sequenced: PBMCs. The origin of the receptors is a man in his forties in good health.

This clonotype occurred many times. This chain links TRBV5-6 with TRBJ1-5, with 7 bases fitting TRBD1. The CDR3 sequence is 16 residues long. The V and J ends lost 1 base and 0 bases, in that order; junction bases with no gene match: 4. CDR1 and CDR2 (germline): SGHDT, YYEEEE. As DNA, the CDR3 is TGTGCCAGCAGCTTGCGGGACAGTAATAGCAATCAGCCCCAGCATTTT. The encoded protein is CASSLRDSNSNQPQHF.

This clonotype was counted at least ten times. This rearrangement joins TRBV5-5 to TRBJ2-3; no clear D gene. Germline assignment: CDR1 SGHKS and CDR2 YYEKEE (reference sequence). V lost 0 bases and J 4 bases, leaving 3 bases between the germline ends. CDR3 size: 12 residues. CDR3 bases: TGTGCCAGCAGCTTGGAGGCAGATACGCAGTATTTT. This encodes CASSLEADTQYF.

This clonotype was recorded at least ten times. The rearrangement joins TRBV5-1 to TRBJ2-1, with TRBD2 matching over 16 bases. The CDR3 spans 21 residues. J was trimmed by 4 bases and V by 1 base; bases with no gene match: 14. Looked up from germline, CDR1 is SGHRS and CDR2 is YFSETQ. The CDR3 loop is CASSLIRDRGLAGGPYNEQFF. DNA of the CDR3: TGCGCCAGCAGCTTGATTCGGGACAGGGGACTAGCGGGGGGGCCGTACAATGAGCAGTTCTTC.

The sample holds many counts of this clonotype. The chain joins TRBV9 to TRBJ2-4; no clear D. CDR3 length: 14 amino acids. Trimming cost V 4 bases and J 0 bases, with 8 bases left between them. CDR1 SGDLS and CDR2 YYNGEE come from the germline V gene. CDR3: CASSPQLAKNIQYF. The CDR3 DNA follows: TGTGCCAGCAGCCCCCAGCTAGCCAAAAACATTCAGTACTTC.

In its sample, this clonotype was seen many times. CDR3 sequence: CASSLVHSWDYEQYF. The CDR3 nucleotides read TGTGCCAGCAGCTTAGTACACAGCTGGGACTACGAGCAGTACTTC. J is TRBJ2-7 and V is TRBV13; D is unresolved. Trimming removed 1 base at V and 3 bases at J, with 13 bases between. This CDR3 is built from 15 residues. The V gene's germline CDR1 is PRHDT and CDR2 FYEKMQ (reference sequence).

This clonotype showed up many times. The chain couples TRBV20-1 to TRBJ2-7; possibly TRBD1 for D (6 bases). The CDR3 covers 12 residues. V was trimmed by 3 bases and J by 3 bases, leaving 9 bases between them. The germline V gene has CDR1 DFQATT and CDR2 SNEGSKA (reference sequence). CDR3 residues: CSARAQGYEQYF. The CDR3 DNA sequence: TGCAGTGCTAGGGCACAGGGCTACGAGCAGTACTTC.

In its sample, this clonotype was seen many times. This chain uses TRBV10-3 with TRBJ1-2; no clear D gene. The CDR3 spans 12 residues. V was cut by 5 bases and J by 9 bases, with 13 bases left in between. The germline V gene has CDR1 ENHRY and CDR2 SYGVKD. The CDR3 DNA reads TGTGCCATCAGTACCTCTGGGGAGAGCTACACCTTC. It encodes CAISTSGESYTF.

This clonotype was counted many times. The V gene is TRBV4-2, the J gene TRBJ2-7; D uncertain. Trimming removed 4 bases at V and 5 bases at J, with 12 bases between. The CDR3 consists of 13 residues. CDR1 LGHNA and CDR2 YNFKEQ come from the germline V gene. CDR3 sequence (DNA): TGTGCCAGCAGCCCTCGTAGACAAGACGAGCAGTACTTC. Translated, it gives CASSPRRQDEQYF.

This clonotype was observed a handful of times. Here the CDR3 reads CASSRQSRGNQPQHF. The DNA of the CDR3 is TGTGCCAGTAGTAGGCAATCTCGGGGCAATCAGCCCCAGCATTTT. The chain combines TRBV19 with TRBJ1-5, with unresolved D. Germline CDR1 and CDR2: LNHDA and SQIVND (reference sequence). Trimming cost V 4 bases and J 2 bases, with 12 bases left between them. The CDR3 covers 15 residues.

The chain links TRBV3-1 to TRBJ2-5; D is perhaps TRBD1 or TRBD2 (6 bases each). Trimming removed 1 base at V and 5 bases at J, with 17 bases between. The CDR3 runs 16 residues. CDR1 is LGHDT, CDR2 YNNKEL, per germline (reference sequence). CDR3 in DNA: TGTGCCAGCAGCCAAGTGACTCGGGGGCTTGGGGAGACCCAGTACTTC. Protein sequence: CASSQVTRGLGETQYF.

This clonotype has a count of ten or more. The V call is TRBV6-5, the J call TRBJ1-3, with TRBD1 matching over 7 bases. J was trimmed by 3 bases and V by 5 bases; bases with no gene match: 7. This CDR3 contains 15 residues. CDR1 MNHEY and CDR2 SVGAGI come from the germline V gene. CDR3 nucleotides: TGTGCCAGCAGTCGTACAGGGGAGGTTGGAAACACCATATATTTT. Residues: CASSRTGEVGNTIYF.

This clonotype was recorded at least ten times. This sequence joins TRBV13 and TRBJ1-1; D is unresolved. The CDR3 has 14 amino acids. Trimming stripped 5 bases from V and 6 bases from J, with 16 bases between. From germline, CDR1 is PRHDT and CDR2 FYEKMQ (reference sequence). In nucleotides, the CDR3 is TGTGCCAGCAGCACGGACGGAAGATCGGCTGAAGCTTTCTTT. Amino acid sequence: CASSTDGRSAEAFF.

This clonotype showed up just once. This may be a read error: a much more frequent sequence differs by one nucleotide. V gene TRBV7-2 combines with J gene TRBJ2-2; D uncertain. The CDR3 extends over 14 amino acids. Looked up from germline, CDR1 is SGHTA and CDR2 is FQGNSA. V gave up 2 bases and J gave up 6 bases, with 10 bases separating them. CDR3 residues: CASSLSGSAGELFF. The CDR3, as DNA: TGTGCCAGCAGCTTATCTGGGTCGGCCGGGGAGCTGTTTTTT.

This chain connects TRBV19 to TRBJ2-1; 10 bases are shared with TRBD2. Germline V gives CDR1 LNHDA, CDR2 SQIVND (reference sequence). The CDR3 sequence is 14 residues long. V dropped 7 bases and J dropped 6; count of bases not matched to a gene: 6. In nucleotides, the CDR3 is TGTGCCAGTAATCTAGCGGGAGTTTCCAATGAGCAGTTCTTC. Translated, it gives CASNLAGVSNEQFF.

There are a few counts of this clonotype. V usage is TRBV10-3 and J usage is TRBJ2-7; D unclear. The ends were cut back, 3 bases at V and 1 base at J, with 10 bases in the middle. Germline lookup yields CDR1 ENHRY and CDR2 SYGVKD. The CDR3 is made up of 14 amino acids. The CDR3 sequence is CAISDTWLSYEQYF. The CDR3 DNA sequence: TGTGCCATCAGTGATACCTGGTTGTCCTACGAGCAGTACTTC.

This clonotype was counted many times. This chain links TRBV28 with TRBJ1-5; no definite D call. In germline, CDR1 is MDHEN, CDR2 SYDVKM. V lost 8 bases, J lost 2 bases, and 13 bases lay in between. The CDR3 extends over 14 amino acids. CDR3 residues: CASLKDGGNQPQHF. The CDR3 coding sequence is TGTGCCAGCCTAAAAGACGGTGGCAATCAGCCCCAGCATTTT.

This clonotype was recorded at least ten times. The rearrangement uses TRBV10-3 and TRBJ2-5; the D gene is possibly TRBD2 (5 bases). CDR1 and CDR2 (germline): ENHRY, SYGVKD. There are 14 residues in the CDR3. Trimming left V 6 bases short and J 5 bases short, with 16 bases between. As DNA, the CDR3 is TGTGCCATCAGAGCCGGACGGGAATTTGAGACCCAGTACTTC. It encodes CAIRAGREFETQYF.

In this sample, this clonotype turned up many times. The V call is TRBV7-3, the J call TRBJ2-5, with D maybe TRBD2 (6 bases). This CDR3 region has 13 residues. V gave up 6 bases and J gave up 5 bases, with 13 bases separating them. From germline, CDR1 is SGHTA and CDR2 FQGTGA. CDR3: CASSPNGRETQYF. CDR3 bases: TGTGCCAGCAGTCCTAATGGGAGGGAGACCCAGTACTTC. The full variable domain, in which reference TRBV7-3 and TRBJ2-5 provide the parts outside the CDR3, is GAGVSQTPSNKVTEKGKYVELRCDPISGHTALYWYRQSLGQGPEFLIYFQGTGAADDSGLPNDRFFAVRPEGSVSTLKIQRTERGDSAVYLCASSPNGRETQYFGPGTRLLVL.

Ten or more counts support this clonotype. The chain joins TRBV6-1 to TRBJ1-1; perhaps TRBD1 as D (6 bases). V gave up 6 bases and J gave up 1 base, with 9 bases separating them. The V gene's germline CDR1 is MNHNS and CDR2 SASEGT. This CDR3 has 13 amino acids. Here the CDR3 DNA reads TGTGCCAGCAGCAAGACAGGGAACACTGAAGCTTTCTTT. It encodes CASSKTGNTEAFF.

This clonotype was counted ten times or more. V gene TRBV20-1 combines with J gene TRBJ2-3; TRBD2 aligns across 7 bases. Losses at the gene ends were 3 bases for V and 2 bases for J; bases not matched to a gene: 5. CDR1 is DFQATT and CDR2 is SNEGSKA in the germline V gene (reference sequence). The CDR3 consists of 14 residues. CDR3 region: CSASRGGPTDTQYF. CDR3 nucleotide sequence: TGCAGTGCTAGTCGCGGGGGACCCACAGATACGCAGTATTTT.

The table lists this clonotype with many counts. The V gene is TRBV6-1, the J gene TRBJ2-3; no clear D. This CDR3 spans 14 amino acids. Trimming left V 5 bases short and J 3 bases short, with 12 bases between. Germline CDR1 reads MNHNS; CDR2 reads SASEGT. CDR3 amino acids: CASSRRAWTDTQYF. The CDR3 nucleotides read TGTGCCAGCAGTCGACGCGCCTGGACAGATACGCAGTATTTT.

This clonotype was seen at least ten times. The V call is TRBV6-6, the J call TRBJ1-5, with a tentative D call TRBD1 (6 bases). With 5 bases removed from V and 7 bases from J, the gap between germline ends came to 21 bases. This CDR3 is built from 16 residues. The V gene's germline CDR1 is MNHNY and CDR2 SVGAGI (reference sequence). The CDR3 region is CASSRDPRGMPQPQHF. The CDR3, as DNA: TGTGCCAGCAGTCGAGACCCGAGGGGGATGCCCCAGCCCCAGCATTTT.

The J gene is TRBJ1-4, the V gene TRBV5-1; 7 positions agree with TRBD1. In germline, CDR1 is SGHRS, CDR2 YFSETQ. V dropped 4 bases and J dropped 4; count of bases not matched to a gene: 4. This CDR3 is 14 amino acids long. CDR3 loop: CASSLGGDNEKLFF. CDR3 nucleotide sequence: TGCGCCAGCAGCCTAGGGGGCGATAATGAAAAACTGTTTTTT.